This T cell receptor (beta chain) was found in a study of shared clonotypes between healthy human individuals. Terminally differentiated effector memory CD45RA+ cells were excluded from the naive CD8 cells, which were CD45RO-negative and positively selected for CCR7. Clones were read by immunoSEQ multiplex PCR, and TCRdb kept only the in-frame ones, dropping some. The sample carries about 2.1 million clones, about 92% recorded once. This clone was detected only a few times. The antigen remains undetermined. The sample carries other DNA sequences with the same CDR3. Study outcomes and limitations: Clonotypes shared by all four sorted-subset donors had higher generation probabilities than non-shared clonotypes. Across subsets, estimated richness was generally greater for naive than for memory populations.

The CDR3 consists of 13 residues. Trimming removed 1 base at V and 2 bases at J, with 6 bases between. Per germline, CDR1 MNHEY and CDR2 SMNVEV (reference sequence). This receptor was obtained from a man aged 18 to 35 in good health. Some clones in this sample may be carry-over from other donors' samples. This chain uses TRBV27 with TRBJ2-7; D not certain. The material sequenced was naive CD8+ T cells from PBMCs. For the CDR3, the DNA is TGTGCCAGCAGTTTATTAGGCACCTACGAGCAGTACTTC. This gives the protein CASSLLGTYEQYF.